One sample yielded the 21 T cell receptor beta chains listed below, sequenced in a study of blood T cell repertoires in COVID-19. Clones were sequenced by immunoSEQ multiplex PCR, and TCRdb holds only the in-frame ones, with some missing. The sample comprises some 340,000 clones, around 88% of which are singletons, and approximately 3% rests with the top ten. Sequenced: peripheral blood. The receptors come from a man aged 25 to 40 with active or convalescent COVID-19.

V is TRBV11-2 and J is TRBJ2-6; TRBD1 matches 7 bases. Germline assignment: CDR1 SGHAT and CDR2 FQNNGV. Trimming removed 7 bases from V and 3 bases from J; junction bases left unmatched: 12. The CDR3 covers 17 residues. CDR3 DNA sequence: TGTGCCAGCACTACCCGAAACAGGGGACGTGGGGCCAACGTCCTGACTTTC. This translates into CASTTRNRGRGANVLTF.

V is TRBV6-5 and J is TRBJ2-3; 7 nucleotides line up with TRBD1. This CDR3 comprises 13 residues. Germline values: CDR1 MNHEY, CDR2 SVGAGI. CDR3 loop: CAAGGRGTDTQYF. The DNA of the CDR3 is TGTGCGGCAGGGGGACGAGGCACAGATACGCAGTATTTT.

V is TRBV6-2 or TRBV6-3 and J is TRBJ2-5; unclear D gene. The V end lost 1 base, the J end lost 11 bases, and 11 bases lay between the germline ends. Germline values: CDR1 MNHEY, CDR2 SVGEGT. The CDR3 runs to 12 residues. The CDR3 loop reads CASSYYWSNQYF. CDR3 bases: TGTGCCAGCAGTTACTATTGGAGCAATCAGTACTTC.

This chain links TRBV30 with TRBJ2-5; a possible D gene is TRBD2 (6 bases). Germline CDR1 reads GTSNPN; CDR2 reads SVGIG (reference sequence). CDR3 size: 13 residues. Between the trimmed V and J ends, which lost 3 bases and 0 bases, there was a span of 8 bases. Here the CDR3 reads CAWRRDHQETQYF. Written as DNA, the CDR3 is TGTGCCTGGAGGCGGGATCACCAAGAGACCCAGTACTTC.

V usage is TRBV10-3 and J usage is TRBJ2-7; 15 bases match TRBD2. The CDR3 has 17 amino acids. Germline V gene sequence: CDR1 ENHRY, CDR2 SYGVKD. J lost 4 bases, V lost 0 bases, and 4 bases had no gene match. The CDR3 sequence is CAISESRTSGRGYEQYF. DNA for the CDR3: TGTGCCATCAGTGAGTCCCGGACTAGCGGGAGGGGTTACGAGCAGTACTTC.

V usage is TRBV6-5 and J usage is TRBJ1-2; TRBD1 is a possible D gene (6 bases). This CDR3 spans 12 amino acids. The V gene lost 2 bases and the J gene lost 8 bases, with 9 bases spanning the gap. Germline CDR1 reads MNHEY; CDR2 reads SVGAGI. This CDR3 reads CASSYGTNGYTF. In nucleotides, the CDR3 is TGTGCCAGCAGTTACGGGACAAACGGCTACACCTTC.

The chain links TRBV6-6 to TRBJ1-5; tentatively, D is TRBD1 (6 bases). This CDR3 comprises 12 residues. The V end was cut by 0 bases, the J end by 9 bases, with 6 bases between. Germline CDR1 reads MNHNY; CDR2 reads SVGAGI (reference sequence). The CDR3 DNA is TGTGCCAGCAGTTACTCAGGGGGGCCCCAGCATTTT. Translating gives CASSYSGGPQHF.

The chain carries TRBV9 and TRBJ1-4, with D maybe TRBD1 (5 bases). The CDR3 covers 15 residues. V was clipped by 0 bases and J by 7 bases, with 13 bases between them. CDR1 is SGDLS, CDR2 YYNGEE, per germline. Here the CDR3 reads CASSVAQGRGEKLFF. For the CDR3, the DNA is TGTGCCAGCAGCGTAGCTCAAGGGAGGGGTGAAAAACTGTTTTTT.

The chain employs TRBV2 and TRBJ1-3; 8 nucleotides align to TRBD1. Germline CDR1 SNHLY, CDR2 FYNNEI. The CDR3 is 15 residues long. After removal of 5 bases from V and 0 bases from J, the junction contained 3 bases not matched to a gene. The CDR3 is CASSSGTGSGNTIYF. For the CDR3, the DNA is TGTGCCAGCAGTTCTGGGACAGGCTCTGGAAACACCATATATTTT.

The chain combines TRBV3-1 (or the pseudogene TRBV3-2) with TRBJ2-7, with TRBD2 matching over 8 bases. V was clipped by 2 bases and J by 0 bases; unmatched bases: 6. CDR1 is LGHDT, CDR2 YNNKEL, per germline (reference sequence). The CDR3 has 16 amino acids. The CDR3 DNA follows: TGTGCCAGCAGCCAAAGTCTCGGGGGGGACTCCTACGAGCAGTACTTC. Its translation is CASSQSLGGDSYEQYF.

V and J are TRBV5-1 and TRBJ2-7; D is perhaps TRBD2 (6 bases). CDR1 is SGHRS and CDR2 is YFSETQ in the germline V gene. The CDR3 is 14 residues long. The ends were cut back, 4 bases at V and 2 bases at J, with 13 bases in the middle. CDR3 sequence reads: CASSPRDSPYEQYF. CDR3 nucleotide sequence: TGCGCCAGCAGCCCCCGGGACTCACCCTACGAGCAGTACTTC.

This clone has more than one count but fewer than ten. This rearrangement joins TRBV20-1 to TRBJ2-1, with 7 bases matching TRBD2. Germline lookup yields CDR1 DFQATT and CDR2 SNEGSKA (reference sequence). Trimming removed 3 bases from V and 3 bases from J; junction bases left unmatched: 8. The CDR3 totals 15 residues. CDR3 sequence reads: CSASPSTSRYNEQFF. In nucleotides, the CDR3 is TGCAGTGCTAGTCCCTCGACTAGCCGCTACAATGAGCAGTTCTTC.

The chain's CDR3 is CASSSSPQGLSTEAFF. CDR3 in DNA: TGTGCCAGCAGCTCGAGCCCACAGGGGCTAAGCACTGAAGCTTTCTTT. This rearrangement joins TRBV9 to TRBJ1-1; 7 bases align to TRBD1. This CDR3 region has 16 residues. The germline CDR1 and CDR2 sequences are SGDLS and YYNGEE. With 4 bases clipped from V and 4 bases from J, the junction kept 13 bases outside the gene matches.

J is TRBJ2-3 and V is TRBV7-9; D possibly corresponds to TRBD1 (6 bases). V dropped 4 bases and J dropped 2 bases, with 7 bases sitting between them. CDR3 length: 13 amino acids. CDR1 and CDR2 (germline): SEHNR, FQNEAQ (reference sequence). The CDR3 DNA sequence: TGTGCCAGCAGCTGGACAGTCACAGATACGCAGTATTTT. It encodes CASSWTVTDTQYF.

V and J are TRBV6-6 and TRBJ2-7, with 7 bases lining up with TRBD2. Germline CDR1 is MNHNY and CDR2 is SVGAGI (reference sequence). CDR3 length: 12 amino acids. The trim removed 2 bases at V and 7 bases at J, leaving 2 bases unmatched. Written as DNA, the CDR3 is TGTGCCAGCAGTTACCCCGGGGGGGAGCAGTACTTC. It translates to CASSYPGGEQYF.

The chain uses TRBV3-1 (or the pseudogene TRBV3-2) and TRBJ2-7, with a tentative D call TRBD2 (5 bases). Deletions cut 1 base from V and 5 bases from J, with 15 bases between. The CDR3 runs 15 residues. Germline values: CDR1 LGHDT, CDR2 YNNKEL (reference sequence). CDR3 nucleotide sequence: TGTGCCAGCAGCCAAGTTGTTGGCGGGTTCGACGAGCAGTACTTC. It is translated as CASSQVVGGFDEQYF.

This clone was found a few times. This chain connects TRBV2 to TRBJ1-4; no reliable D call. The V gene lost 6 bases and the J gene lost 4 bases, with 9 bases spanning the gap. The CDR3 covers 13 residues. CDR1 is SNHLY and CDR2 is FYNNEI in the germline V gene. CDR3 nucleotides: TGTGCCAGCAGGCAACCGGGTAATGAAAAACTGTTTTTT. This codes for CASRQPGNEKLFF.

The rearrangement uses TRBV5-8 and TRBJ1-3; the D gene is possibly TRBD1 (6 bases). V gave up 2 bases and J gave up 0 bases, with 9 bases separating them. The germline V gene encodes CDR1 SGHTS and CDR2 YDEGEE. The CDR3 spans 15 residues. The CDR3 loop reads CASSFGQSSGNTIYF. The DNA of the CDR3 is TGTGCCAGCAGCTTTGGACAGTCCTCTGGAAACACCATATATTTT. Drawing the rest from reference TRBV5-8 and TRBJ1-3, the complete variable domain is EAGVTQSPTHLIKTRGQQATLRCSPISGHTSVYWYQQALGLGLQFLLWYDEGEERNRGNFPPRFSGRQFPNYSSELNVNALELEDSALYLCASSFGQSSGNTIYFGEGSWLTVV.

J is TRBJ1-6 and V is TRBV2, with a weak D call TRBD1 (5 bases). The CDR3 length is 15 residues. Between the trimmed V and J ends, which lost 3 bases and 2 bases, there was a span of 8 bases. Germline V gene lookup returns CDR1 SNHLY and CDR2 FYNNEI. CDR3 protein: CASSDRAPYNSPLHF. CDR3 sequence (DNA): TGTGCCAGCAGTGACAGGGCACCCTATAATTCACCCCTCCACTTT.

The rearrangement joins TRBV4-1 to TRBJ2-2; D is unresolved. Germline CDR1 MGHRA, CDR2 YSYEKL. The length of the CDR3 is 14 residues. Deletions cut 6 bases from V and 1 base from J, with 9 bases between. CDR3 in amino acids: CASSEQQNTGELFF. The CDR3 nucleotides are TGCGCCAGCAGTGAACAGCAGAACACCGGGGAGCTGTTTTTT.

This chain uses TRBV13 with TRBJ2-1, with D maybe TRBD2 (6 bases). The CDR3 loop spans 14 amino acids. In germline, CDR1 is PRHDT, CDR2 FYEKMQ (reference sequence). Deletions cut 3 bases from V and 6 bases from J, with 12 bases between. CDR3 sequence reads: CASSLVLGGNEQFF. The DNA for the CDR3 is TGTGCCAGCAGCTTGGTTCTGGGGGGCAATGAGCAGTTCTTC.